The 26 T cell receptor beta chains given below trace back to one sample, sequenced in a study of blood T cell repertoires in COVID-19 (dated by TCRdb to 2018 to 2020). Library preparation employed the immunoSEQ multiplex PCR assay. TCRdb retrieved this table from immuneACCESS and kept in-frame rearrangements only. Not all clones are present; in checked studies, unresolved V genes account for under half, and no reason is known for the remainder. The sample includes roughly 45,000 clones, with around four fifths observed a single time. Roughly 5.3% of the sample is held by the ten biggest clonotypes. The material sequenced was peripheral blood. The receptor source for this set is a man aged 45 to 65 with active COVID-19.

The J gene is TRBJ2-7, the V gene TRBV6-2 or TRBV6-3, with D hard to call. CDR3 length: 15 residues. The V end lost 2 bases, the J end lost 9 bases, and 20 bases lay between the germline ends. The germline V gene has CDR1 MNHEY and CDR2 SVGEGT. CDR3 in DNA: TGTGCCAGCAGTTACGAAGGCCCTAGAGTCGGTGGGCAGTACTTC. Amino acids: CASSYEGPRVGGQYF.

The V call is TRBV15, the J call TRBJ2-7; 7 bases are shared with TRBD1. The J segment lost 4 bases and the V segment lost 5 bases, leaving 8 bases of the junction unmatched. CDR1 is LNHNV and CDR2 is YYDKDF in the germline V gene (reference sequence). The CDR3 sequence is 14 residues long. CDR3 region: CATSLRQGEYEQYF. In DNA form, the CDR3 reads TGTGCCACCAGCCTACGACAGGGAGAATACGAGCAGTACTTC.

The genes are TRBV5-1 and TRBJ1-2, with a weak D call TRBD1 (5 bases). Trimming shortened V by 4 bases and J by 7 bases, and 11 bases separated the two germline ends. CDR1 and CDR2 from the germline V gene are SGHRS and YFSETQ. This CDR3 comprises 12 residues. The DNA of the CDR3 is TGCGCCAGCAGCGATGGGGCGGTTGGCTACACCTTC. Its protein is CASSDGAVGYTF. Full variable domain (missing parts from reference TRBV5-1 and TRBJ1-2): KAGVTQTPRYLIKTRGQQVTLSCSPISGHRSVSWYQQTPGQGLQFLFEYFSETQRNKGNFPGRFSGRQFSNSRSEMNVSTLELGDSALYLCASSDGAVGYTFGSGTRLTVV.

This clone was seen only a few times. CDR3 protein: CASVWGTVQETQYF. For the CDR3, the DNA is TGTGCTAGTGTCTGGGGGACAGTCCAAGAGACCCAGTACTTC. This chain uses TRBV12-5 with TRBJ2-5; TRBD1 aligns across 7 bases. CDR1 and CDR2 (germline): LGHNT, FRNRAP. The CDR3 length is 14 residues. V was clipped by 7 bases and J by 1 base; unmatched bases: 6.

V gene TRBV15 combines with J gene TRBJ2-3; TRBD1 agrees at 9 bases. The ends lost 3 bases at V and 2 bases at J; junction bases unmatched: 3. Looked up from germline, CDR1 is LNHNV and CDR2 is YYDKDF (reference sequence). CDR3 size: 15 residues. CDR3 coding DNA: TGTGCCACCAGCAGGAGACAGGGGGTCACAGATACGCAGTATTTT. This translates into CATSRRQGVTDTQYF.

This sequence joins TRBV5-1 and TRBJ2-5; 11 nucleotides line up with TRBD1. This CDR3 has 16 amino acids. Per germline, CDR1 SGHRS and CDR2 YFSETQ. The junction had 13 bases not matched to a gene; V was cut back by 7 bases and J by 5 bases. CDR3 nucleotide sequence: TGCGCCAGCCTTCCCGGGACAGGGGGTCTCGGTGAGACCCAGTACTTC. Translation gives CASLPGTGGLGETQYF.

This sequence joins TRBV19 and TRBJ2-1; no firm D call. Looked up from germline, CDR1 is LNHDA and CDR2 is SQIVND (reference sequence). V lost 3 bases and J lost 4, with 4 bases in between. CDR3 size: 12 residues. The CDR3 region is CASSILYNEQFF. CDR3 DNA: TGTGCCAGTAGTATCTTGTACAATGAGCAGTTCTTC.

The chain couples TRBV7-2 to TRBJ2-7; 8 positions match TRBD2. Germline CDR1 and CDR2: SGHTA and FQGNSA. The CDR3 loop spans 15 amino acids. V was pared by 5 bases and J by 2 bases, with 8 bases of the junction left unmatched. CDR3: CASSKGAGVAYEQYF. For the CDR3, the DNA is TGTGCCAGCAGCAAAGGAGCGGGAGTCGCCTACGAGCAGTACTTC.

This chain joins TRBV6-2 or TRBV6-3 and TRBJ1-1, with a possible D match to TRBD1 (6 bases). Germline CDR1 is MNHEY and CDR2 is SVGEGT. The CDR3 totals 13 residues. Trimming cost V 5 bases and J 1 base, with 8 bases left between them. CDR3 bases: TGTGCCAGCAGTAAGACAGGGAACACTGAAGCTTTCTTT. It specifies CASSKTGNTEAFF.

This chain connects TRBV2 to TRBJ2-7, with TRBD1 identical over 7 bases. Germline V lookup: CDR1 SNHLY, CDR2 FYNNEI. The CDR3 sequence is 13 residues long. V trimming: 7 bases; J trimming: 12 bases; junction bases outside the gene matches: 15. The CDR3 region has the DNA TGTGCCAGCAATAGGGGGCAGGGATTAGGTCCGTACTTC. This sequence encodes CASNRGQGLGPYF.

The J gene is TRBJ2-1, the V gene TRBV7-3, with a weak D call TRBD2 (5 bases). Germline V CDR1 and CDR2: SGHTA, FQGTGA. V lost 2 bases and J 0 bases, leaving 8 bases between the germline ends. This CDR3 spans 15 amino acids. CDR3 region: CASSLGGGSYNEQFF. The CDR3 DNA reads as TGTGCCAGCAGCTTAGGTGGAGGCTCCTACAATGAGCAGTTCTTC.

The rearrangement joins TRBV4-3 to TRBJ2-3, with D possibly being TRBD2 (6 bases). The CDR3 covers 16 residues. Germline V CDR1 and CDR2: LGHNA, YSLEER. V dropped 1 base and J dropped 5 bases, with 16 bases sitting between them. The CDR3 is CASSQGYGGSEDTQYF. In DNA form, the CDR3 reads TGCGCCAGCAGCCAAGGGTACGGGGGATCGGAAGATACGCAGTATTTT.

As DNA, the CDR3 is TGTGCCAGCAGCTTAGGACAGAGCTACGAGCAGTACTTC. Translation gives CASSLGQSYEQYF. The J gene is TRBJ2-7, the V gene TRBV11-3; TRBD1 is a possible D gene (5 bases). Germline CDR1 and CDR2: SGHNT and YENEEA. This CDR3 spans 13 amino acids. V lost 1 base to trimming and J lost 3 bases, with 7 bases between them. Together with reference TRBV11-3 and TRBJ2-7, the CDR3 gives the full variable domain: EAGVVQSPRYKIIEKKQPVAFWCNPISGHNTLYWYLQNLGQGPELLIRYENEEAVDDSQLPKDRFSAERLKGVDSTLKIQPAELGDSAVYLCASSLGQSYEQYFGPGTRLTVT.

The CDR3 nucleotides are TGTGCCAGTAGTGTCCGGACAGACAATCAGCCCCAGCATTTT. It codes for CASSVRTDNQPQHF. This chain connects TRBV19 to TRBJ1-5, with D maybe TRBD1 (6 bases). The CDR3 is 14 amino acids. Trimming shortened V by 5 bases and J by 3 bases, and 11 bases separated the two germline ends. CDR1 is LNHDA, CDR2 SQIVND, per germline (reference sequence).

This sequence joins TRBV6-4 and TRBJ2-3; TRBD2 matches at 9 bases. The CDR3 length is 16 residues. The germline CDR1 and CDR2 sequences are MRHNA and SNTAGT. V shed 0 bases, J shed 7 bases, and the junction held 8 bases outside the gene matches. The CDR3 spells CASSDSGAGGMNTQYF. CDR3 DNA sequence: TGTGCCAGCAGTGACTCGGGAGCGGGGGGCATGAATACGCAGTATTTT.

The chain links TRBV25-1 to TRBJ1-5; D is possibly TRBD1 (6 bases). The CDR3 has 12 amino acids. V dropped 11 bases and J dropped 3 bases, with 11 bases sitting between them. CDR1 is MGHDK and CDR2 is SYGVNS in the germline V gene. CDR3 coding DNA: TGTGCCTCGGACAGAATCAATCAGCCCCAGCATTTT. Its protein product is CASDRINQPQHF.

The sample holds a few counts of this clone. The V call is TRBV5-6, the J call TRBJ1-5, with D perhaps matching TRBD1 (6 bases). The CDR3 sequence is 14 residues long. Germline lookup yields CDR1 SGHDT and CDR2 YYEEEE. With 4 bases removed from V and 2 bases from J, the gap between germline ends came to 10 bases. For the CDR3, the DNA is TGTGCCAGCAGCGTGCGACAGGGCAATCAGCCCCAGCATTTT. Its translation is CASSVRQGNQPQHF.

The chain combines TRBV21-1 with TRBJ2-7; no DNA check was done on the table's D call, TRBD2. TRBV21-1 is a known pseudogene. The CDR3 length is 18 residues. The CDR3 DNA reads as TGTGCCAGCAGCCCACTAGGACGGAGCGGGTACAGCTCCTACGAGCAGTACTTC. Protein product: CASSPLGRSGYSSYEQYF.

The chain uses TRBV9 and TRBJ1-2; maybe TRBD1 (6 bases). CDR3 length equals 13 residues. V lost 0 bases to trimming and J lost 7 bases, with 10 bases between them. The germline gives CDR1 SGDLS, CDR2 YYNGEE. For the CDR3, the DNA is TGTGCCAGCAGCGTAGGAGGGGGGGGTGGCTACACCTTC. This sequence encodes CASSVGGGGGYTF.

The rearrangement joins TRBV4-2 to TRBJ2-7; weak D call: TRBD2 (5 bases). Germline V CDR1 and CDR2: LGHNA, YNFKEQ. This CDR3 region has 14 residues. V was clipped by 1 base and J by 9 bases, with 16 bases between them. The CDR3 nucleotides read TGTGCCAGCAGCCAAGCCGGGGTGAAAGCGGTGCAGTACTTC. This translates into CASSQAGVKAVQYF.

DNA for the CDR3: TGTGCCAGCAGTTTAGGCGGGAGTCACGAGACCCAGTACTTC. As protein: CASSLGGSHETQYF. The chain couples TRBV27 to TRBJ2-5; 7 nucleotides match TRBD2. Germline V gene lookup returns CDR1 MNHEY and CDR2 SMNVEV (reference sequence). The CDR3 covers 14 residues. The V and J ends lost 2 bases and 5 bases, in that order; junction bases with no gene match: 5.

The chain has TRBV28 and TRBJ1-2; D gene uncertain. The CDR3 is 12 residues long. CDR1 is MDHEN, CDR2 SYDVKM, per germline. The V end was cut by 6 bases, the J end by 2 bases, with 7 bases between. The CDR3, as DNA: TGTGCCAGCAGGCGGAGGAACTATGGCTACACCTTC. Translated: CASRRRNYGYTF.

V is TRBV2 and J is TRBJ2-7; maybe TRBD2 (6 bases). The CDR3 covers 14 residues. Germline CDR1 is SNHLY and CDR2 is FYNNEI. V lost 5 bases to trimming and J lost 0 bases, with 11 bases between them. The CDR3 spells CASSRTTNSYEQYF. The CDR3 DNA reads as TGTGCCAGCAGTCGGACTACCAACTCCTACGAGCAGTACTTC.

This clone was observed a handful of times. This sequence joins TRBV28 and TRBJ2-5; 7 nucleotides line up with TRBD2. Germline CDR1 reads MDHEN; CDR2 reads SYDVKM. The CDR3 has 13 amino acids. With 7 bases clipped from V and 2 bases from J, the junction kept 4 bases outside the gene matches. The CDR3 bases are TGTGCCAGCAACGACGGGAGGCAAGAGACCCAGTACTTC. This sequence encodes CASNDGRQETQYF.

The gene calls are TRBV4-1 and TRBJ2-2; possible D gene TRBD2, 5 bases. Deletions cut 4 bases from V and 2 bases from J, with 14 bases between. This CDR3 is built from 16 residues. Germline CDR1 reads MGHRA; CDR2 reads YSYEKL. The CDR3 bases are TGCGCCAGCAGCCGAGAGGGCCCCAGCAACACCGGGGAGCTGTTTTTT. As protein: CASSREGPSNTGELFF.

V gene TRBV7-3 combines with J gene TRBJ2-5, with 13 bases lining up with TRBD2. CDR1 SGHTA and CDR2 FQGTGA come from the germline V gene. V lost 2 bases, J lost 5 bases, and 11 bases stayed unmatched. This CDR3 has 18 residues. CDR3 region: CASSLQPLLAGGQETQYF. Written as DNA, the CDR3 is TGTGCCAGCAGCTTACAGCCCCTACTAGCGGGGGGGCAGGAGACCCAGTACTTC.